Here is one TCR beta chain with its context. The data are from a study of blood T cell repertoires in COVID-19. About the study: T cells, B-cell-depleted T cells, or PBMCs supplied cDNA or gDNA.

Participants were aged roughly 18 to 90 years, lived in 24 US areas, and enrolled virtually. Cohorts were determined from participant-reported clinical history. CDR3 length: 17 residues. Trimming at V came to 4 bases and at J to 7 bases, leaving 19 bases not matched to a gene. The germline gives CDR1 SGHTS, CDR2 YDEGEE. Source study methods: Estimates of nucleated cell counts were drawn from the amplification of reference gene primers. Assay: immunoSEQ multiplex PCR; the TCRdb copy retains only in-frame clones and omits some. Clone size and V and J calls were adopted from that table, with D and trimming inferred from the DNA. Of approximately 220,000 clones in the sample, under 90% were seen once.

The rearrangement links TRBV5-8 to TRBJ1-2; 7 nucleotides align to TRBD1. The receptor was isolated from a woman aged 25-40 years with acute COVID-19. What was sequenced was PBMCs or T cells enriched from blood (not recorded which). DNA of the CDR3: TGTGCCAGCAGCCGACACCGACAGGGAGGCAGTATAAGTGGCTACACCTTC. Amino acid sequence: CASSRHRQGGSISGYTF.